This T cell receptor (beta chain) was observed in a study of patients and donors after allogeneic stem cell transplantation (dated by TCRdb to about 2020). Based on the germline V gene, the CDR1 and CDR2 sequences are MGHDK and SYGVNS. From cysteine to phenylalanine, the CDR3 is 14 amino acids long. The entry retains the CDR3 DNA only, 42 bases that are in frame from base 1. Trimming costs V 4 bases and J 0 bases, and their ends lie 9 bases apart. The library was generated by RT-PCR. Sequencing was performed on a NextSeq 550. TCRdb redid the processing of the public reads, applying fastp at Q25 and MiXCR, and retained in-frame beta chains. Rows are unified per CDR3 protein, each entry keeping the most common DNA and genes. Across this sample there are roughly 230,000 distinct CDR3 sequences, with 13% to 15% seen only once. The ten largest account for 9.5% to 13% of the sample. There are many counts of this clonotype. Its antigen specificity is not known. Nothing much larger sits one base from this clone, and base qualities are not available.

Sequences were obtained from blood, either unsorted or a sorted T cell fraction (not recorded which). The TCR comes from a human donor who was either an allogeneic HSCT recipient or a stem cell or donor lymphocyte infusion donor (not recorded which). It is not recorded whose cells these are; they may come from a transplant donor. The rearrangement joined TRBV25-1 to TRBJ2-5; there is no confident call for the D gene. CDR3 reads: CASSVASYQETQYF. The DNA reads TGTGCCAGCAGTGTGGCGAGTTACCAAGAGACCCAGTACTTC.